The 30 T cell receptor beta chains below all came from one sample that was sequenced in a study of graft-versus-host responses after intestinal transplantation. Clones were read by immunoSEQ multiplex PCR, and TCRdb kept only the in-frame ones, dropping some. The sample has over 20,000 clones, under 45% seen once. This specimen consisted of alloreactive CD4+ T cells from a mixed lymphocyte reaction culture, obtained before intestinal transplant. Subset here: CFSE-low proliferating T cells sorted from roughly six-day pre-transplant mixed lymphocyte reaction (GvH or HvG direction). The receptors were gathered from a human patient who received an intestinal transplant.

The gene calls are TRBV30 and TRBJ1-5, with TRBD1 matching 9 bases. The CDR3 is made up of 12 amino acids. The V gene's germline CDR1 is GTSNPN and CDR2 SVGIG (reference sequence). J gave up 6 bases and V 6 bases, and 3 bases lay outside the gene matches. The CDR3 DNA reads as TGTGCCTGCGGACAGGGGCTTCAGCCCCAGCATTTT. It codes for CACGQGLQPQHF.

The chain uses TRBV5-1 and TRBJ2-5, with 9 bases aligning to TRBD1. Germline V gene sequence: CDR1 SGHRS, CDR2 YFSETQ. The trim removed 3 bases at V and 4 bases at J, leaving 4 bases unmatched. This CDR3 is built from 14 residues. The CDR3 protein is CASSSTGGGETQYF. In DNA form, the CDR3 reads TGCGCCAGCAGCTCAACAGGGGGCGGAGAGACCCAGTACTTC.

In its sample, this clone is medium-sized (0.01 to 0.1%). This rearrangement joins TRBV6-6 to TRBJ2-1, with a weak D call TRBD1 (5 bases). V was clipped by 8 bases and J by 3 bases, with 14 bases between them. CDR1 and CDR2 (germline): MNHNY, SVGAGI (reference sequence). This CDR3 region has 14 residues. For the CDR3, the DNA is TGTGCCAGCCTAACGGACACGTTCTACAATGAGCAGTTCTTC. It yields the protein CASLTDTFYNEQFF.

The V gene is TRBV7-2, the J gene TRBJ2-1, with D maybe TRBD2 (6 bases). The CDR3 extends over 14 amino acids. V lost 5 bases to trimming and J lost 2 bases, with 10 bases between them. CDR1 is SGHTA and CDR2 is FQGNSA in the germline V gene. Written as DNA, the CDR3 is TGTGCCAGCAGCCATGCGGGAACCTACAATGAGCAGTTCTTC. Its protein is CASSHAGTYNEQFF.

The chain combines TRBV6-5 with TRBJ2-7, with 11 bases aligning to TRBD2. The germline V gene encodes CDR1 MNHEY and CDR2 SVGAGI. Germline trimming cut 7 bases from V and 2 bases from J; bases unmatched to any gene: 7. The CDR3 is 15 residues long. The CDR3 region is CASNNIAGGPYEQYF. In DNA form, the CDR3 reads TGTGCCAGCAACAACATAGCGGGAGGGCCCTACGAGCAGTACTTC.

This clone turned up a few times. The chain has TRBV19 and TRBJ2-5, with 9 positions matching TRBD1. The junction had 3 bases not matched to a gene; V was cut back by 6 bases and J by 4 bases. CDR1 is LNHDA, CDR2 SQIVND, per germline (reference sequence). The CDR3 extends over 13 amino acids. The DNA for the CDR3 is TGTGCCAGTAGAACAGGGGGCTCAGAGACCCAGTACTTC. Protein sequence: CASRTGGSETQYF.

The chain uses TRBV5-1 and TRBJ2-1, with D perhaps matching TRBD2 (5 bases). The CDR3 sequence is 12 residues long. CDR1 and CDR2 from the germline V gene are SGHRS and YFSETQ. Trimming shortened V by 2 bases and J by 10 bases, and 10 bases separated the two germline ends. In nucleotides, the CDR3 is TGCGCCAGCAGCTTACCGGGATGGGAGCAGTTCTTC. Protein sequence: CASSLPGWEQFF.

This clone was seen more than once but under ten times. The gene calls are TRBV5-4 and TRBJ2-2, with a weak D call TRBD2 (5 bases). Germline values: CDR1 SGHNT, CDR2 YYREEE (reference sequence). V gave up 5 bases and J gave up 3 bases, with 11 bases separating them. The CDR3 length is 14 residues. In nucleotides, the CDR3 is TGTGCCAGCAGTTTTGACTATTACACCGGGGAGCTGTTTTTT. This translates into CASSFDYYTGELFF.

This clone was found a few times. The V gene is TRBV2, the J gene TRBJ1-1; 7 nucleotides match TRBD1. The CDR3 length is 11 residues. Germline values: CDR1 SNHLY, CDR2 FYNNEI. The junction had 4 bases not matched to a gene; V was cut back by 9 bases and J by 6 bases. CDR3: CARRQGPEAFF. As DNA, the CDR3 is TGTGCCAGGAGACAGGGCCCTGAAGCTTTCTTT.

This clone was counted between two and nine times. The V gene is TRBV4-1, the J gene TRBJ1-6; perhaps TRBD1 as D (6 bases). Deletions cut 1 base from V and 0 bases from J, with 16 bases between. The CDR3 totals 19 residues. Per the germline V gene, CDR1 is MGHRA and CDR2 is YSYEKL. CDR3 in DNA: TGCGCCAGCAGCCAAGTATGGGCAGGGGTTAGCTCCTATAATTCACCCCTCCACTTT. Amino acids: CASSQVWAGVSSYNSPLHF.

The V call is TRBV30, the J call TRBJ1-5; 9 bases fit TRBD1. V was pared by 3 bases and J by 3 bases, with 6 bases of the junction left unmatched. The germline V gene has CDR1 GTSNPN and CDR2 SVGIG (reference sequence). The CDR3 covers 15 residues. The CDR3 DNA reads TGTGCCTGGAGGCCACAGGGGGCACCCAATCAGCCCCAGCATTTT. Residues: CAWRPQGAPNQPQHF. The full variable domain, its missing parts supplied by reference TRBV30 and TRBJ1-5, is SQTIHQWPATLVQPVGSPLSLECTVEGTSNPNLYWYRQAAGRGLQLLFYSVGIGQISSEVPQNLSASRPQDRQFILSSKKLLLSDSGFYLCAWRPQGAPNQPQHFGDGTRLSIL.

This clone was observed a few times. In DNA, the CDR3 is TGTGCCAGTAGTCCGGGACAGGGCGCCTACGAGCAGTACTTC. This sequence encodes CASSPGQGAYEQYF. The chain joins TRBV19 to TRBJ2-7; TRBD1 aligns across 9 bases. Germline CDR1 reads LNHDA; CDR2 reads SQIVND (reference sequence). CDR3 size: 14 residues. J lost 2 bases, V lost 5 bases, and 4 bases had no gene match.

This chain connects TRBV7-2 to TRBJ2-7; TRBD1 might be the D (6 bases). Trimming stripped 1 base from V and 6 bases from J, with 16 bases between. In germline, CDR1 is SGHTA, CDR2 FQGNSA. The CDR3 extends over 15 amino acids. The CDR3 coding sequence is TGTGCCAGCAGCTTAGGGGACATAGCAGGTACCGAGCAGTACTTC. Residues: CASSLGDIAGTEQYF.

This sequence joins TRBV18 and TRBJ1-2, with 7 bases identical to TRBD1. V lost 3 bases and J lost 4; bases outside the gene matches: 8. The germline CDR1 and CDR2 sequences are KGHSH and LQKENI. This CDR3 region has 15 residues. The chain's CDR3 is CASSPGQSPFYGYTF. CDR3 coding DNA: TGTGCCAGCTCACCGGGACAGAGCCCTTTCTATGGCTACACCTTC.

The chain recombines TRBV11-3 with TRBJ1-6; D remains ambiguous. V was pared by 5 bases and J by 4 bases, with 9 bases between. CDR1 is SGHNT and CDR2 is YENEEA in the germline V gene. The CDR3 extends over 14 amino acids. For the CDR3, the DNA is TGTGCCAGCAGCCGCCGGGATTATAATTCACCCCTCCACTTT. Amino acids: CASSRRDYNSPLHF.

J is TRBJ1-3 and V is TRBV11-3; 11 nucleotides agree with TRBD1. This CDR3 has 16 amino acids. V shed 5 bases, J shed 0 bases, and the junction held 3 bases outside the gene matches. Germline CDR1 is SGHNT and CDR2 is YENEEA. The CDR3 sequence is CASSRGTGGSGNTIYF. The CDR3 nucleotides are TGTGCCAGCAGCCGAGGGACAGGGGGCTCTGGAAACACCATATATTTT.

This clone appeared a few times. V gene TRBV6-5 combines with J gene TRBJ2-7; TRBD2 aligns across 9 bases. Trimming removed 2 bases from V and 4 bases from J; junction bases left unmatched: 9. Germline V gene data show CDR1 as MNHEY and CDR2 as SVGAGI. The CDR3 consists of 16 residues. The CDR3 loop is CASSYAPPGLAYEQYF. The CDR3 DNA reads TGTGCCAGCAGTTACGCCCCCCCGGGACTAGCTTACGAGCAGTACTTC.

This chain uses TRBV12-5 with TRBJ1-5; D unresolved. Germline V gene sequence: CDR1 LGHNT, CDR2 FRNRAP. The V and J ends lost 6 bases and 0 bases respectively, with 15 bases between them. The CDR3 contains 16 residues. Here the CDR3 reads CASGGEVIYSNQPQHF. The DNA for the CDR3 is TGTGCTAGTGGAGGAGAGGTTATCTATAGCAATCAGCCCCAGCATTTT. The complete variable domain, with remaining parts taken from reference TRBV12-5 and TRBJ1-5, reads DARVTQTPRHKVTEMGQEVTMRCQPILGHNTVFWYRQTMMQGLELLAYFRNRAPLDDSGMPKDRFSAEMPDATLATLKIQPSEPRDSAVYFCASGGEVIYSNQPQHFGDGTRLSIL.

This clone was found a few times. The chain recombines TRBV7-2 with TRBJ2-5, with a tentative D call TRBD2 (6 bases). The ends were cut back, 5 bases at V and 1 base at J, with 14 bases in the middle. The CDR3 covers 15 residues. Germline values: CDR1 SGHTA, CDR2 FQGNSA. The CDR3, as DNA: TGTGCCAGCAGCGCTCACGGGACTCTCCAAGAGACCCAGTACTTC. Amino acids: CASSAHGTLQETQYF.

By frequency in the sample, this clone is medium-sized. V is TRBV6-6 and J is TRBJ1-3; no clear D. The CDR3 has 16 amino acids. Trimming took 4 bases from V and 3 from J, leaving 16 bases between them. Germline-derived CDR1 and CDR2 are MNHNY and SVGAGI (reference sequence). This chain's CDR3 is CASSSAGPGLGNTIYF. As DNA, the CDR3 is TGTGCCAGCAGTTCCGCCGGACCCGGACTTGGAAACACCATATATTTT.

This clone was observed a single time. CDR3 nucleotides: TGTGCCAGCAGCTTATTGGCAGTAAATTCACCCCTCCACTTT. It yields the protein CASSLLAVNSPLHF. The genes are TRBV7-6 and TRBJ1-6; D is unresolved. Trimming cost V 2 bases and J 7 bases, with 9 bases left between them. Germline V gene data show CDR1 as SGHVS and CDR2 as FNYEAQ. The CDR3 sequence is 14 residues long.

The J gene is TRBJ2-5, the V gene TRBV21-1; the table assigns TRBD2, which was not confirmed against the DNA. TRBV21-1 is a pseudogene segment. The CDR3 spans 16 residues. The CDR3 region has the DNA TGTGCCAGCAGCAAATCCAGACTAGCGGGGAAAGAGACCCAGTACTTC. It translates to CASSKSRLAGKETQYF.

The CDR3 protein is CASSGNPGATQYF. Here the CDR3 DNA reads TGTGCCAGTAGTGGTAACCCGGGTGCTACGCAGTATTTT. The rearrangement uses TRBV19 and TRBJ2-3; no firm D call. The CDR3 contains 13 residues. The germline CDR1 and CDR2 sequences are LNHDA and SQIVND (reference sequence). V lost 5 bases and J 8 bases, leaving 14 bases between the germline ends.

This clone has just a few counts. This chain uses TRBV10-2 with TRBJ2-5; TRBD1 agrees at 12 bases. Unmatched junction bases numbered 3, after V lost 9 bases and J lost 4 bases. This CDR3 has 13 residues. Germline assignment: CDR1 WSHSY and CDR2 SAAADI. Here the CDR3 DNA reads TGCGCCAGTAGGGACAGGGGGCGAGAGACCCAGTACTTC. This gives the protein CASRDRGRETQYF.

V and J are TRBV15 and TRBJ2-5; 14 bases agree with TRBD2. CDR3 size: 19 residues. V was clipped by 3 bases and J by 4 bases; unmatched bases: 13. CDR1 LNHNV and CDR2 YYDKDF come from the germline V gene (reference sequence). CDR3 sequence reads: CATSRTVVLGTSGRETQYF. The CDR3 DNA follows: TGTGCCACCAGCAGGACGGTAGTTTTAGGGACTAGCGGGAGAGAGACCCAGTACTTC. Full variable domain (remainder filled in from reference TRBV15 and TRBJ2-5): DAMVIQNPRYQVTQFGKPVTLSCSQTLNHNVMYWYQQKSSQAPKLLFHYYDKDFNNEADTPDNFQSRRPNTSFCFLDIRSPGLGDTAMYLCATSRTVVLGTSGRETQYFGPGTRLLVL.

This chain connects TRBV7-2 to TRBJ1-1, with no clear D. Germline V gene lookup returns CDR1 SGHTA and CDR2 FQGNSA. This CDR3 is 14 amino acids long. With 1 base removed from V and 0 bases from J, the gap between germline ends came to 6 bases. CDR3: CASSLVRMNTEAFF. The CDR3 DNA is TGTGCCAGCAGCTTAGTCAGAATGAACACTGAAGCTTTCTTT.

This clone was detected a few times. This chain connects TRBV5-1 to TRBJ1-2; D unclear. Per germline, CDR1 SGHRS and CDR2 YFSETQ. V was trimmed by 3 bases and J by 8 bases, leaving 11 bases between them. The length of the CDR3 is 12 residues. For the CDR3, the DNA is TGCGCCAGCAGCTCCCCGGGTCTCGGCTACACCTTC. Its protein is CASSSPGLGYTF.

This chain uses TRBV28 with TRBJ2-1; 13 positions match TRBD2. The ends lost 5 bases at V and 10 bases at J; junction bases unmatched: 11. The length of the CDR3 is 16 residues. The germline gives CDR1 MDHEN, CDR2 SYDVKM. The CDR3 nucleotides are TGTGCCAGCAGTATCCCCAGGACTAGCGGGAGTAGCGAGCAGTTCTTC. Amino acids: CASSIPRTSGSSEQFF.

This clone was counted between two and nine times. The genes are TRBV6-1 and TRBJ2-1; 8 bases fit TRBD2. The CDR3 sequence is 14 residues long. Germline CDR1 is MNHNS and CDR2 is SASEGT. The V gene end was trimmed by 7 bases and the J gene end by 8 bases; junction bases not matched to a gene: 10. CDR3: CASIRTAGADEQFF. DNA for the CDR3: TGTGCCAGCATACGGACAGCGGGAGCCGATGAGCAGTTCTTC.

This clone was detected only a few times. V gene TRBV20-1 combines with J gene TRBJ1-2; the D is unclear. This CDR3 has 11 residues. Germline V CDR1 and CDR2: DFQATT, SNEGSKA (reference sequence). V was pared by 3 bases and J by 2 bases, with 4 bases between. The CDR3 spells CSASENYGYTF. The CDR3 DNA is TGCAGTGCTAGTGAGAACTATGGCTACACCTTC.